This paragraph covers one T cell receptor beta chain sequence. The antigen is undetermined. One entry per CDR3 protein, called by TCRdb with MiXCR from the RT-PCR reads. The data contain some 200,000 distinct CDR3 sequences, roughly 12% of them singletons. This sample is drawn from a study of response to subunit inactivated influenza vaccine. Deletions cut 1 base from V and 6 bases from J, with 6 bases between. Germline V gene lookup returns CDR1 MNHEY and CDR2 SVGAGI. This CDR3 contains 12 residues. Study findings and constraints: The study's authors posited that every seasonal influenza vaccination enlists few new T cells.

These data were also filed under a second study, of T cells expressing NK-cell markers. That publication notes: Synthesis of TCR beta cDNA relied on 5'RACE template switching carrying UMIs. Sorted CD3+CD56+NKG2C+, CD3+CD56+NKG2C- and CD3+CD56-NKG2C+ T-cell subsets were beta-chain profiled. With respect to HCMV, seven of the eight sequenced donors were seropositive, and one was seronegative. Of CD8+ T cells, roughly 1.0-7.0% belonged to dominant NKG2C+ clonotypes in six or seven donors.

The source was CD8+ T cells sorted from PBMCs, collected less than 13 days after vaccination. This chain joins TRBV6-5 and TRBJ1-2; D is ambiguous. This clonotype originated in a man aged 45-65 years who received an inactivated influenza vaccine. The CDR3 sequence is CASSYYGDGYTF. The CDR3 coding sequence is TGTGCCAGCAGTTACTACGGGGATGGCTACACCTTC.